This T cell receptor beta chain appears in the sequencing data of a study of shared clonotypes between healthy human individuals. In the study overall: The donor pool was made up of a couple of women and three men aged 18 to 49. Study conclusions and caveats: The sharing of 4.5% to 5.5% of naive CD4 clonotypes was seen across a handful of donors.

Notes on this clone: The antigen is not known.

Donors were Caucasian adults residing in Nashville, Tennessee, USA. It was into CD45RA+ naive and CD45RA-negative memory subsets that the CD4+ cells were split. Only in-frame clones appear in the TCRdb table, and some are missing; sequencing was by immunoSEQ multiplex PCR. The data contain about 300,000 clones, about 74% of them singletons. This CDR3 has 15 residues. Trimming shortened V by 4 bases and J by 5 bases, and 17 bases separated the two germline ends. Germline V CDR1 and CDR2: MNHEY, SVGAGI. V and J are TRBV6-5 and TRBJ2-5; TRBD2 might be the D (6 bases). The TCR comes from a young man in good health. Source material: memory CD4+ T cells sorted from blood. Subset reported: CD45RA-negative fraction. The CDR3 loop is CASSSFGGSRETQYF. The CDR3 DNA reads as TGTGCCAGCAGTTCCTTTGGGGGGAGCAGGGAGACCCAGTACTTC.